This T cell receptor (beta chain) was documented in a study of T cell repertoires in cytomegalovirus infection. Study information: From public TCR beta signatures came an indication of both CMV infection and matching HLA type. Regarding the study as a whole: Ex vivo, HLA-C-restricted CMV-specific TCR beta clonotypes prevailed over the rest of the response. Carriers of CMV and the relevant HLA type were discriminated by public TCR beta frequency.

In its sample, this clonotype was seen many times. The antigen remains undetermined. TCRdb re-analysed the reads in MiXCR, keeping a single row per CDR3 protein. The profile covers 400,000 or so distinct CDR3 sequences, with about a sixth appearing a single time and approximately 8% taken by the ten largest. V lost 5 bases and J 8 bases, leaving 10 bases between the germline ends. CDR1 and CDR2 from the germline V gene are SGHTA and FQGNSA. The CDR3 totals 12 residues. The sample consisted of PBMCs. The V call is TRBV7-2, the J call TRBJ2-1; D unresolved. This clonotype was sampled from a human donor in good health (CMV status not recorded). Some clones in this sample may be carry-over from other donors' samples. The CDR3 DNA is TGTGCCAGCAGCCCAAAAGTCCATGAGCAGTTCTTC. This translates into CASSPKVHEQFF.